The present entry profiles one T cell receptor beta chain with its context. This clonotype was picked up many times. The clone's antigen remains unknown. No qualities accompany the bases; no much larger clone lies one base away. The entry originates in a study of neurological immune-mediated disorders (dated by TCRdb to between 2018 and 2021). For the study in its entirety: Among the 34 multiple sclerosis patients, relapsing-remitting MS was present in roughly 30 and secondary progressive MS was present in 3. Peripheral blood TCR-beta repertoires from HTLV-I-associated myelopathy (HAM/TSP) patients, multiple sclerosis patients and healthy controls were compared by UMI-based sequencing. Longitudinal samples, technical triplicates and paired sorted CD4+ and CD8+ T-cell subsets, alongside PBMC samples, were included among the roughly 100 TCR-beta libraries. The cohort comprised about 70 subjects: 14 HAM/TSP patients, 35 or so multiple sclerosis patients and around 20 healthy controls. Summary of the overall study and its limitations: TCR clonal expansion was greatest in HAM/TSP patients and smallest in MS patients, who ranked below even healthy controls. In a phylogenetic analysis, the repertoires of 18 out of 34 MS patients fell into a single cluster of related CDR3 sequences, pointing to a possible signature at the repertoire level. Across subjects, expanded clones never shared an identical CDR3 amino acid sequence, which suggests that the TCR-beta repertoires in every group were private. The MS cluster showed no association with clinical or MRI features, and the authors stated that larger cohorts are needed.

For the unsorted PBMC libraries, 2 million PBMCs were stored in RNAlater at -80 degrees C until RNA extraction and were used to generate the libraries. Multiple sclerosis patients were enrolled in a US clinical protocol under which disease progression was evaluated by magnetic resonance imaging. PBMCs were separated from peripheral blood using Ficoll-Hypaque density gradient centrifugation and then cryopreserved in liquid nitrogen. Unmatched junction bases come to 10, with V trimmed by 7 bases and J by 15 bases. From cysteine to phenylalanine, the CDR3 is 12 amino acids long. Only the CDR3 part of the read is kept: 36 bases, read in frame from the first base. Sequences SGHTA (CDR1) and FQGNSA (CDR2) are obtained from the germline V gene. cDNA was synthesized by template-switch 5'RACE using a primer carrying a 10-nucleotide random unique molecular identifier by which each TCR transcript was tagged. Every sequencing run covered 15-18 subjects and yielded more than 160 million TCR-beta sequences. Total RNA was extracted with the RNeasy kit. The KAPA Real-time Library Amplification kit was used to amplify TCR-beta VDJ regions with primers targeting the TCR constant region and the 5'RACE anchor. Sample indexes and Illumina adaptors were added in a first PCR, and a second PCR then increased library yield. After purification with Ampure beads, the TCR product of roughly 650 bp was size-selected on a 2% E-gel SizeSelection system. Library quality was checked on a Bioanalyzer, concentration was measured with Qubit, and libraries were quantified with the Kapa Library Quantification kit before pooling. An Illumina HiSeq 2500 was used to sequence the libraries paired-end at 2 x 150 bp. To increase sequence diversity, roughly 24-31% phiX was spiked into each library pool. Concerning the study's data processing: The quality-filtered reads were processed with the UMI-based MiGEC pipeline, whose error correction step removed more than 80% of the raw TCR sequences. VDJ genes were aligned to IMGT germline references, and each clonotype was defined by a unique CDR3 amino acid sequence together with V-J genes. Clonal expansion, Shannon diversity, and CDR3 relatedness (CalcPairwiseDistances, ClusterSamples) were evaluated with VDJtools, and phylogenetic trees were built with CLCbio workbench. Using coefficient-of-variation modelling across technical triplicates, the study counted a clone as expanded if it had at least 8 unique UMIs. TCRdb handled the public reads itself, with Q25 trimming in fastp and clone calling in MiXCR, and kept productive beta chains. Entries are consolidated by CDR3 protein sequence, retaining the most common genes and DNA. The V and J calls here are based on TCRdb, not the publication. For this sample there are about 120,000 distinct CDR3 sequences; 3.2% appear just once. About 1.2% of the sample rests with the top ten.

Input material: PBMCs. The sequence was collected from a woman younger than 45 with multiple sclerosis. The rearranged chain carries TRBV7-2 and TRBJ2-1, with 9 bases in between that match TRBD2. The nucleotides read TGTGCCAGCACTACCCTAGCGGGATATCCGTTCTTC. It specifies CASTTLAGYPFF.